This T cell receptor (beta chain) was identified in a study of patients and donors after allogeneic stem cell transplantation. TCRdb reprocessed the RT-PCR reads via MiXCR and lists one record per CDR3 protein. The sample yields roughly 880,000 distinct CDR3 sequences, roughly 17% seen once. Sequencing was performed on blood, either unsorted or a sorted T cell fraction (not recorded which). This TCR derives from a human donor who was either an allogeneic HSCT recipient or a stem cell or donor lymphocyte infusion donor (not recorded which). It is not recorded whose cells these are; they may come from a transplant donor.

CDR3 loop: CASSLEGTTGELFF. The CDR3, as DNA: TGTGCCAGCAGCTTGGAAGGAACTACCGGGGAGCTGTTTTTT. The V call is TRBV5-6, the J call TRBJ2-2; D call uncertain. Germline V gene lookup returns CDR1 SGHDT and CDR2 YYEEEE. V shed 0 bases and J shed 5 bases, with 8 bases lying between them. CDR3 length equals 14 residues.